These 15 T cell receptor beta chains originate from one sample sequenced in a study of cytomegalovirus exposure and HLA in healthy donors (TCRdb year 2017). The library came from the immunoSEQ multiplex PCR assay. For the multiplex PCR, a mixture combining 60 forward primers for TCR Vbeta segments and 13 reverse primers for TCR Jbeta segments was used. Entries here come from immuneACCESS through TCRdb and include only in-frame sequences with V and J called. Some clones fail to appear in such tables; in the studies checked, an unresolved V gene covers under half of the shortfall, and the cause of the remainder is unknown. For this sample the table gives about 130,000 clones, of which 80% were detected only once. The ten largest make up approximately 4% of the sample. The sequenced sample was PBMCs. The receptors were sampled from a woman aged 40 to 49 in good health and CMV-seronegative.

The gene calls are TRBV6-4 and TRBJ2-2, with a possible D match to TRBD2 (7 bases). CDR3 length equals 15 residues. From germline, CDR1 is MRHNA and CDR2 SNTAGT. V lost 1 base and J lost 12, with 18 bases in between. This chain's CDR3 is CASSDLGGGRGQLFF. The CDR3 DNA sequence: TGTGCCAGCAGTGACTTAGGGGGGGGCCGGGGGCAGCTGTTTTTT.

The gene calls are TRBV15 and TRBJ1-1; D call uncertain. The germline CDR1 and CDR2 sequences are LNHNV and YYDKDF (reference sequence). The CDR3 is 14 amino acids. V was cut by 0 bases and J by 2 bases, with 7 bases left in between. CDR3 nucleotides: TGTGCCACCAGCAGAGACGGGTTTAACACTGAAGCTTTCTTT. Amino acid sequence: CATSRDGFNTEAFF.

A single count supports this clone. The chain has TRBV28 and TRBJ2-5; 7 nucleotides line up with TRBD2. The J call is uncertain, as TRBJ2-7 better fits the DNA end. Germline CDR1 reads MDHEN; CDR2 reads SYDVKM. The length of the CDR3 is 15 residues. The CDR3 DNA sequence: TGTGCCAGCAGTGGCCCGGGGAGCGGGGTATACGAGCAGTACTTC. Protein product: CASSGPGSGVYEQYF.

This clone has a handful of counts. The rearrangement uses TRBV6-1 and TRBJ1-1; no definite D call. Trimming removed 2 bases from V and 5 bases from J, with 6 bases in between. The CDR3 totals 12 residues. The V gene's germline CDR1 is MNHNS and CDR2 SASEGT. The DNA for the CDR3 is TGTGCCAGCAGTGAACAGAAGACTGAAGCTTTCTTT. Translating it yields CASSEQKTEAFF.

Written as DNA, the CDR3 is TGTGCCAGCAGCCAAGAACAGCATCCTAATGAAAAACTGTTTTTT. This gives the protein CASSQEQHPNEKLFF. V usage is TRBV4-2 and J usage is TRBJ1-4; D unresolved. V was pared by 0 bases and J by 3 bases, with 8 bases between. CDR3 size: 15 residues. CDR1 LGHNA and CDR2 YNFKEQ come from the germline V gene.

This chain connects TRBV2 to TRBJ2-5, with D tentatively TRBD1 (6 bases). V gave up 4 bases and J gave up 5 bases, with 11 bases separating them. There are 13 residues in the CDR3. CDR1 and CDR2 from the germline V gene are SNHLY and FYNNEI. CDR3 residues: CASSGGQGETQYF. For the CDR3, the DNA is TGTGCCAGCAGTGGAGGTCAGGGGGAGACCCAGTACTTC.

Ten or more counts support this clone. The chain recombines TRBV29-1 with TRBJ2-2; D not resolved. This CDR3 comprises 13 residues. V lost 3 bases and J 2 bases, leaving 7 bases between the germline ends. Germline CDR1 SQVTM, CDR2 ANQGSEA. CDR3 loop: CSVDRQNTGELFF. The CDR3 region has the DNA TGCAGCGTTGACCGACAAAACACCGGGGAGCTGTTTTTT.

CDR3 bases: TGTGCCAGCAGGCCCGGGACTAGCGGGGGGGGCGTGGAGACCCAGTACTTC. Protein: CASRPGTSGGGVETQYF. The V and J genes are TRBV2 and TRBJ2-5; 16 positions match TRBD2. CDR1 and CDR2 (germline): SNHLY, FYNNEI. CDR3 size: 17 residues. J gave up 5 bases and V 6 bases, and 9 bases lay outside the gene matches.

The chain joins TRBV19 to TRBJ2-1; D not certain. V lost 3 bases to trimming and J lost 6 bases, with 12 bases between them. The germline V gene has CDR1 LNHDA and CDR2 SQIVND (reference sequence). The CDR3 runs to 14 residues. This CDR3 is CASSMVSNINEQFF. As DNA, the CDR3 is TGTGCCAGTAGTATGGTTTCCAACATCAATGAGCAGTTCTTC.

The chain carries TRBV5-1 and TRBJ1-4; weak D call: TRBD1 (5 bases). The CDR3 consists of 13 residues. The germline V gene has CDR1 SGHRS and CDR2 YFSETQ. Trimming pared 4 bases from V and 8 bases from J, leaving 12 bases between. CDR3 region: CASSLQGAEKLFF. The DNA for the CDR3 is TGCGCCAGCAGCCTCCAGGGCGCAGAAAAACTGTTTTTT. Full variable domain (outside the CDR3, taken from reference TRBV5-1 and TRBJ1-4): KAGVTQTPRYLIKTRGQQVTLSCSPISGHRSVSWYQQTPGQGLQFLFEYFSETQRNKGNFPGRFSGRQFSNSRSEMNVSTLELGDSALYLCASSLQGAEKLFFGSGTQLSVL.

A word on this clone: This specimen includes other DNA sequences encoding the same CDR3. This chain joins TRBV5-1 and TRBJ1-6; 11 bases map to TRBD1. CDR1 and CDR2 from the germline V gene are SGHRS and YFSETQ. The junction had 6 bases not matched to a gene; V was cut back by 4 bases and J by 9 bases. CDR3 length equals 15 residues. This CDR3 reads CASSQTGTGGSPLHF. In DNA form, the CDR3 reads TGCGCCAGCAGCCAAACCGGGACAGGGGGTTCACCCCTCCACTTT.

The chain recombines TRBV5-1 with TRBJ1-4, with D possibly matching TRBD1 (5 bases). Germline V lookup: CDR1 SGHRS, CDR2 YFSETQ. The CDR3 loop spans 16 amino acids. V dropped 4 bases and J dropped 4 bases, with 17 bases sitting between them. The CDR3 loop reads CASSHGPLTDNEKLFF. The CDR3 bases are TGCGCCAGCAGCCACGGCCCACTGACAGATAATGAAAAACTGTTTTTT.

This clone was seen just once. This sequence joins TRBV15 and TRBJ1-4; 7 positions match TRBD1. Germline values: CDR1 LNHNV, CDR2 YYDKDF (reference sequence). The CDR3 has 16 residues. The ends lost 1 base at V and 4 bases at J; junction bases unmatched: 6. The CDR3 reads CATSRVLTGLNEKLFF. The DNA of the CDR3 is TGTGCCACCAGCAGAGTACTGACAGGGCTTAATGAAAAACTGTTTTTT.

The chain joins TRBV6-6 to TRBJ1-5; D not resolved. The V and J ends lost 4 bases and 0 bases respectively, with 4 bases between them. CDR3 size: 13 residues. CDR1 and CDR2 (germline): MNHNY, SVGAGI (reference sequence). The DNA for the CDR3 is TGTGCCAGCAGTTCCTATAGCAATCAGCCCCAGCATTTT. Residues: CASSSYSNQPQHF.

The chain couples TRBV6-5 to TRBJ1-3; D is possibly TRBD1 (5 bases). Per the germline V gene, CDR1 is MNHEY and CDR2 is SVGAGI. The CDR3 extends over 15 amino acids. V shed 2 bases and J shed 3 bases, with 11 bases lying between them. In DNA, the CDR3 is TGTGCCAGCAGTTACGGGGGGTATGGTGGAAACACCATATATTTT. Protein: CASSYGGYGGNTIYF.